A single sample is the source of the 4 T cell receptor beta chains below, sequenced in a study of blood T cell repertoires in COVID-19 (dated by TCRdb to 2020 to 2021). Library preparation was by the immunoSEQ multiplex PCR assay. Held by TCRdb, this immuneACCESS table contains in-frame sequences only and omits some clones. Under half of the omission traces to an unresolved V gene where checked; the cause of the rest is unknown. The sample table lists 55,000 to 90,000 clones, 88% of them with a count of one. The biggest ten clones account for about 1.3% of the sample. Material for sequencing was peripheral blood. These receptor sequences come from a human donor in a cohort sampled during active COVID-19.

This chain uses TRBV2 with TRBJ1-2; 9 bases are shared with TRBD1. The CDR3 runs to 12 residues. Germline V gene sequence: CDR1 SNHLY, CDR2 FYNNEI. Trimming cost V 11 bases and J 7 bases; bases outside gene matches: 8. This CDR3 reads CAGGQGRGGYTF. CDR3 DNA sequence: TGTGCCGGGGGACAGGGAAGGGGTGGCTACACCTTC.

The chain's CDR3 is CSVEVGRAYGYTF. As DNA, the CDR3 is TGCAGCGTTGAAGTCGGCAGGGCCTATGGCTACACCTTC. V gene TRBV29-1 combines with J gene TRBJ1-2, with D perhaps TRBD1 (5 bases). The CDR3 spans 13 residues. V was clipped by 1 base and J by 4 bases, with 10 bases between them. Per the germline V gene, CDR1 is SQVTM and CDR2 is ANQGSEA.

The chain joins TRBV29-1 to TRBJ1-1; perhaps TRBD1 as D (6 bases). The CDR3 loop spans 12 amino acids. Trimming stripped 6 bases from V and 1 base from J, with 9 bases between. CDR1 and CDR2 (germline): SQVTM, ANQGSEA. CDR3 residues: CSVATGNTEAFF. The CDR3, as DNA: TGCAGCGTAGCGACAGGGAACACTGAAGCTTTCTTT.

The chain employs TRBV18 and TRBJ1-2; no firm D call. Per germline, CDR1 KGHSH and CDR2 LQKENI. Trimming pared 3 bases from V and 5 bases from J, leaving 10 bases between. The CDR3 runs to 13 residues. The CDR3 sequence: CASSPDTLYGYTF. As DNA, the CDR3 is TGTGCCAGCTCACCCGACACTCTATATGGCTACACCTTC.